This passage covers 2 T cell receptor beta chains from one sample sequenced in a study of blood T cell repertoires in COVID-19. TCRdb's copy holds only in-frame clones and misses some; the assay was immunoSEQ multiplex PCR. The sample records about 55,000 clones, around 85% being singletons. The sequenced sample was peripheral blood. The receptors were gathered from a human donor in a cohort sampled during active COVID-19.

V and J are TRBV28 and TRBJ2-7; 7 positions agree with TRBD2. Germline CDR1 is MDHEN and CDR2 is SYDVKM. The CDR3 is made up of 15 amino acids. V lost 6 bases and J lost 7; bases outside the gene matches: 15. The CDR3 nucleotides read TGTGCCAGCAGCATTCCGCGGGGAGGGGTAAAGGAGCAGTACTTC. It is translated as CASSIPRGGVKEQYF.

This chain uses TRBV3-1 (or the pseudogene TRBV3-2) with TRBJ2-3; TRBD2 matches 11 bases. In germline, CDR1 is LGHDT, CDR2 YNNKEL (reference sequence). The trim removed 0 bases at V and 1 base at J, leaving 6 bases unmatched. The CDR3 spans 18 residues. This CDR3 reads CASSQEVAGGPGTDTQYF. The CDR3, as DNA: TGTGCCAGCAGCCAAGAAGTAGCGGGAGGGCCCGGCACAGATACGCAGTATTTT.